Below, 25 T cell receptor beta chains from the same sample are listed, as sequenced in a study of T cells in localized non-small cell lung cancer. This table comes from immunoSEQ multiplex PCR, and its TCRdb copy is limited to in-frame clones, with some not included. The profile shows around 91,000 clones, approximately 88% of them singletons. The sequencing used peripheral blood, collected before any cancer treatment. Receptors were obtained from a man aged 35-75 years with stage I squamous cell lung carcinoma.

The J gene is TRBJ1-2, the V gene TRBV15; D is possibly TRBD1 (5 bases). The V and J ends lost 1 base and 4 bases respectively, with 16 bases between them. The CDR3 totals 16 residues. CDR1 LNHNV and CDR2 YYDKDF come from the germline V gene (reference sequence). The CDR3 nucleotides are TGTGCCACCAGCAGAGCAGGAGACAGCCTATTCTATGGCTACACCTTC. Translation: CATSRAGDSLFYGYTF.

This chain joins TRBV5-6 and TRBJ1-4; unclear D gene. This CDR3 is 13 amino acids long. Looked up from germline, CDR1 is SGHDT and CDR2 is YYEEEE. The germline V and J ends were trimmed by 1 base and 4 bases, with 5 bases remaining between them. CDR3 DNA sequence: TGTGCCAGCAGCTTGACCCTTAATGAAAAACTGTTTTTT. Protein: CASSLTLNEKLFF.

This clone occurred once. The chain carries TRBV21-1 and TRBJ2-2; the table's D call of TRBD1 was not tested on the DNA. TRBV21-1 is listed as a pseudogene. The CDR3 covers 15 residues. This CDR3 reads CASSKAPRDTGELFF. The CDR3 nucleotides are TGTGCCAGCAGCAAAGCCCCCAGGGACACCGGGGAGCTGTTTTTT.

The J gene is TRBJ1-4, the V gene TRBV7-9; 7 bases agree with TRBD1. This CDR3 is 15 amino acids long. Germline V CDR1 and CDR2: SEHNR, FQNEAQ (reference sequence). Trimming took 0 bases from V and 8 from J; bases not matched to a gene: 6. The DNA of the CDR3 is TGTGCCAGCAGCTTAGCGGGACAGACTGACGAAAAACTGTTTTTT. Its translation is CASSLAGQTDEKLFF.

J is TRBJ2-5 and V is TRBV19; 12 positions agree with TRBD1. The CDR3 has 16 amino acids. Looked up from germline, CDR1 is LNHDA and CDR2 is SQIVND (reference sequence). The V and J ends lost 2 bases and 6 bases, in that order; junction bases with no gene match: 7. This CDR3 reads CASSIPGQGAGKTQYF. The CDR3 nucleotides read TGTGCCAGTAGTATACCGGGACAGGGGGCCGGAAAGACCCAGTACTTC.

This chain connects TRBV10-3 to TRBJ2-7; 7 nucleotides agree with TRBD1. This CDR3 region has 15 residues. The trim removed 0 bases at V and 1 base at J, leaving 3 bases unmatched. CDR1 is ENHRY, CDR2 SYGVKD, per germline. Here the CDR3 reads CAISESAGGSYEQYF. The CDR3 nucleotides are TGTGCCATCAGTGAGTCGGCAGGGGGTTCCTACGAGCAGTACTTC.

The chain combines TRBV11-3 with TRBJ1-6; TRBD1 aligns across 9 bases. J was trimmed by 3 bases and V by 4 bases; bases with no gene match: 1. The CDR3 is made up of 15 amino acids. Per the germline V gene, CDR1 is SGHNT and CDR2 is YENEEA. In DNA form, the CDR3 reads TGTGCCAGCAGCTCGGGACAGGGCTATAATTCACCCCTCCACTTT. Residues: CASSSGQGYNSPLHF.

J is TRBJ1-1 and V is TRBV5-1; D not certain. The germline V and J ends were trimmed by 2 bases and 0 bases, with 14 bases remaining between them. This CDR3 spans 16 amino acids. Germline V gene sequence: CDR1 SGHRS, CDR2 YFSETQ. The CDR3 protein is CASSFRNPGLNTEAFF. The DNA for the CDR3 is TGCGCCAGCAGCTTTCGGAACCCCGGATTGAACACTGAAGCTTTCTTT.

V is TRBV29-1 and J is TRBJ1-1; D remains unclear. The V gene lost 2 bases and the J gene lost 2 bases, with 9 bases spanning the gap. The germline V gene encodes CDR1 SQVTM and CDR2 ANQGSEA. The CDR3 spans 13 residues. The CDR3 sequence: CSVELAVNTEAFF. The CDR3 DNA reads as TGCAGCGTTGAACTGGCCGTAAACACTGAAGCTTTCTTT.

The chain combines TRBV12-5 with TRBJ1-5; a possible D gene is TRBD1 (6 bases). The CDR3 runs to 14 residues. From germline, CDR1 is LGHNT and CDR2 FRNRAP. Trimming shortened V by 3 bases and J by 4 bases, and 10 bases separated the two germline ends. The CDR3 DNA reads as TGTGCTAGTGGTTTAGGGGGGGCTAATCAGCCCCAGCATTTT. Encoded protein: CASGLGGANQPQHF. The complete variable domain, with remaining parts taken from reference TRBV12-5 and TRBJ1-5, reads DARVTQTPRHKVTEMGQEVTMRCQPILGHNTVFWYRQTMMQGLELLAYFRNRAPLDDSGMPKDRFSAEMPDATLATLKIQPSEPRDSAVYFCASGLGGANQPQHFGDGTRLSIL.

V and J are TRBV5-4 and TRBJ1-2; 8 positions match TRBD1. This CDR3 spans 14 amino acids. The ends lost 0 bases at V and 4 bases at J; junction bases unmatched: 2. Germline V gene lookup returns CDR1 SGHNT and CDR2 YYREEE (reference sequence). CDR3 bases: TGTGCCAGCAGCTTGGTGGGACAGGTCTATGGCTACACCTTC. It specifies CASSLVGQVYGYTF.

CDR3 amino acids: CASSQDSYGYTF. The CDR3, as DNA: TGCGCCAGCAGCCAGGACAGTTATGGCTACACCTTC. The V gene is TRBV4-3, the J gene TRBJ1-2; a weak D match, TRBD1 (6 bases). The CDR3 sequence is 12 residues long. The germline gives CDR1 LGHNA, CDR2 YSLEER. Trimming left V 3 bases short and J 5 bases short, with 7 bases between.

V is TRBV5-1 and J is TRBJ2-7; 7 positions match TRBD1. The CDR3 consists of 14 residues. Germline trimming cut 4 bases from V and 1 base from J; bases unmatched to any gene: 5. In germline, CDR1 is SGHRS, CDR2 YFSETQ. CDR3 coding DNA: TGCGCCAGCAGCGGATTGGGACAGTCCTACGAGCAGTACTTC. Translated: CASSGLGQSYEQYF.

CDR3 in DNA: TGTGCCAGCAGCTTAGTGAATTCACCCCTCCACTTT. This codes for CASSLVNSPLHF. The chain couples TRBV7-6 to TRBJ1-6, with D uncertain. Germline V CDR1 and CDR2: SGHVS, FNYEAQ. The CDR3 runs to 12 residues. With 1 base removed from V and 7 bases from J, the gap between germline ends came to 2 bases.

CDR3 loop: CASSSRGPGANVLTF. The CDR3 DNA sequence: TGTGCCAGCAGCTCCAGGGGTCCTGGGGCCAACGTCCTGACTTTC. This chain uses TRBV7-9 with TRBJ2-6, with D possibly being TRBD1 (6 bases). Deletions cut 4 bases from V and 2 bases from J, with 9 bases between. The CDR3 covers 15 residues. Germline values: CDR1 SEHNR, CDR2 FQNEAQ (reference sequence).

This chain connects TRBV11-2 to TRBJ2-5; D possibly corresponds to TRBD1 (5 bases). Looked up from germline, CDR1 is SGHAT and CDR2 is FQNNGV. The CDR3 runs to 14 residues. Deletions cut 1 base from V and 2 bases from J, with 8 bases between. The chain's CDR3 is CASSLVQGQETQYF. In nucleotides, the CDR3 is TGTGCCAGCAGCTTAGTTCAGGGACAAGAGACCCAGTACTTC. The full variable domain, completed using reference TRBV11-2 and TRBJ2-5, is EAGVAQSPRYKIIEKRQSVAFWCNPISGHATLYWYQQILGQGPKLLIQFQNNGVVDDSQLPKDRFSAERLKGVDSTLKIQPAKLEDSAVYLCASSLVQGQETQYFGPGTRLLVL.

V gene TRBV28 combines with J gene TRBJ1-1; D is possibly TRBD1 (5 bases). CDR1 and CDR2 from the germline V gene are MDHEN and SYDVKM. This CDR3 has 13 residues. The germline V and J ends were trimmed by 5 bases and 13 bases, with 20 bases remaining between them. In DNA form, the CDR3 reads TGTGCCAGCAGTAGAGGGACCCCAGCCTCTAATTTCTTT. This gives the protein CASSRGTPASNFF.

The chain carries TRBV6-5 and TRBJ1-1; D gene uncertain. The CDR3 is made up of 15 amino acids. Germline lookup yields CDR1 MNHEY and CDR2 SVGAGI. V shed 0 bases and J shed 1 base, with 9 bases lying between them. CDR3 sequence: CASSYSRPSNTEAFF. CDR3 coding DNA: TGTGCCAGCAGTTACTCGAGGCCCTCGAACACTGAAGCTTTCTTT.

This chain uses TRBV7-6 with TRBJ2-1; 9 bases match TRBD1. Germline CDR1 reads SGHVS; CDR2 reads FNYEAQ. Unmatched junction bases numbered 4, after V lost 5 bases and J lost 8 bases. The CDR3 runs to 13 residues. This CDR3 reads CASSAQGAHEQFF. The CDR3, as DNA: TGTGCCAGCAGCGCACAGGGGGCCCATGAGCAGTTCTTC.

The chain couples TRBV5-5 to TRBJ2-1; the match to TRBD1 covers 9 bases. This CDR3 contains 14 residues. The junction had 4 bases not matched to a gene; V was cut back by 5 bases and J by 4 bases. CDR1 SGHKS and CDR2 YYEKEE come from the germline V gene (reference sequence). CDR3 residues: CASRPDRGYNEQFF. CDR3 nucleotides: TGTGCCAGCAGGCCGGACAGGGGATACAATGAGCAGTTCTTC.

The V gene is TRBV4-1, the J gene TRBJ2-7; the D gene is possibly TRBD1 (6 bases). V was pared by 2 bases and J by 4 bases, with 24 bases between. The length of the CDR3 is 18 residues. The germline CDR1 and CDR2 sequences are MGHRA and YSYEKL. The CDR3, as DNA: TGCGCCAGCAGCCAAATTTTCCGAGGCCAGGGGATCTGGTACGAGCAGTACTTC. Its protein product is CASSQIFRGQGIWYEQYF.

The chain couples TRBV15 to TRBJ1-3, with TRBD1 identical over 7 bases. The V and J ends lost 3 bases and 0 bases, in that order; junction bases with no gene match: 5. From germline, CDR1 is LNHNV and CDR2 YYDKDF (reference sequence). This CDR3 spans 16 amino acids. The CDR3 region has the DNA TGTGCCACCAGCAGCGGGGGACAGAGCTCTGGAAACACCATATATTTT. Translated, it gives CATSSGGQSSGNTIYF. The variable domain in full, completed from reference TRBV15 and TRBJ1-3, reads DAMVIQNPRYQVTQFGKPVTLSCSQTLNHNVMYWYQQKSSQAPKLLFHYYDKDFNNEADTPDNFQSRRPNTSFCFLDIRSPGLGDTAMYLCATSSGGQSSGNTIYFGEGSWLTVV.

CDR3 sequence (DNA): TGTGCCAGCAGCCTAGAAAACACCGGGGAGCTGTTTTTT. It yields the protein CASSLENTGELFF. This chain links TRBV7-3 with TRBJ2-2; D is ambiguous. The CDR3 is made up of 13 amino acids. Trimming removed 5 bases at V and 2 bases at J, with 6 bases between. Germline V CDR1 and CDR2: SGHTA, FQGTGA.

The rearrangement links TRBV12-5 to TRBJ2-7; 8 bases are a match to TRBD1. V lost 0 bases and J lost 7; bases outside the gene matches: 5. CDR1 LGHNT and CDR2 FRNRAP come from the germline V gene. The CDR3 sequence is 14 residues long. The CDR3 coding sequence is TGTGCTAGTGGTTTGGTAGGACAGGGCAAAGAGCAGTACTTC. Translating it yields CASGLVGQGKEQYF.

This clone has a single count. V and J are TRBV10-3 and TRBJ1-2; TRBD1 is a possible D gene (6 bases). V was clipped by 4 bases and J by 2 bases, with 17 bases between them. Germline loops: CDR1 ENHRY, CDR2 SYGVKD. The length of the CDR3 is 16 residues. CDR3 nucleotides: TGTGCCATCAGTGGCGCACCCGGACAGAAGAACTATGGCTACACCTTC. As protein: CAISGAPGQKNYGYTF.